This TCR beta chain was identified during a study of T cell repertoires in cytomegalovirus infection. Overall study context: It was the public TCR beta signatures that indicated both CMV infection and matching HLA type.

TCRdb re-analysed the reads in MiXCR, keeping a single row per CDR3 protein. Among roughly 500,000 distinct CDR3 sequences, more than 15% were seen once, and the ten largest hold about 24%. This clonotype was seen at least ten times. Its antigen is not identified. Study findings and constraints: Public TCR beta family frequency separated CMV-and-HLA carriers, including in an independent cohort. In two of eight donors, the top clonotype was HLA-C-restricted CMV-specific.

CDR1 is LGHNT, CDR2 FRNRAP, per germline. This CDR3 spans 12 amino acids. V was shortened by 8 bases and J by 4 bases, with 9 bases between the two germline ends. This TCR was sampled from a human donor in good health (CMV status not recorded). Some clones in this sample may be carry-over from other donors' samples. The material sequenced was CD8+ T cells from PBMCs. The chain is built from TRBV12-5 and TRBJ1-5, with D maybe TRBD1 (5 bases). CDR3 nucleotide sequence: TGTGCTAGTCTGGAGGGGAATCAGCCCCAGCATTTT. Residues: CASLEGNQPQHF. Variable domain in full (rest from reference TRBV12-5 and TRBJ1-5): DARVTQTPRHKVTEMGQEVTMRCQPILGHNTVFWYRQTMMQGLELLAYFRNRAPLDDSGMPKDRFSAEMPDATLATLKIQPSEPRDSAVYFCASLEGNQPQHFGDGTRLSIL.